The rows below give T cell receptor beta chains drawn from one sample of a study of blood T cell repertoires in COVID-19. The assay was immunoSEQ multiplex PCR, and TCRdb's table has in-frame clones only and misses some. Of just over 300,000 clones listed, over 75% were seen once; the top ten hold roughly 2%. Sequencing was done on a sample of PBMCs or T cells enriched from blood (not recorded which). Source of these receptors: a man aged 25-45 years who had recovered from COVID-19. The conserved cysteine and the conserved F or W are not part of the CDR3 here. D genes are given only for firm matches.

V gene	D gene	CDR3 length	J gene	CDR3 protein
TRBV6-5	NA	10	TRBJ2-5	ASKTGLETQY
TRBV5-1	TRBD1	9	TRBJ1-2	ASGQDYGYT
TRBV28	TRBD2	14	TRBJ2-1	ASSLMRGARYNEQF
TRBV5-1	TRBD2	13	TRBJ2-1	ASSLSSGGYNEQF
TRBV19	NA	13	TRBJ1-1	ASALPGQRNTEAF
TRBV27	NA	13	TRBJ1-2	ASRYTNRADYGYT
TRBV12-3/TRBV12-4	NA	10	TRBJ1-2	ASSFAGHGYT
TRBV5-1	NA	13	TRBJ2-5	ASRSDGEVWETQY
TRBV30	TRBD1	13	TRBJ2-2	AWRLQGAHTGELF
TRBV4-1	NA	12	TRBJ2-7	ASSQMGGSYEQY
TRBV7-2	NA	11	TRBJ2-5	ATQLVRGETQY
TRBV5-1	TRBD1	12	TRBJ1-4	ASSLDRGDEKLF
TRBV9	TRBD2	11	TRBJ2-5	ASSGTGGGTQY
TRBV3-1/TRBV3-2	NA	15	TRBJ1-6	ASSQDLRRGNNSPLH
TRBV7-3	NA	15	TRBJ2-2	ASSSSGEFTNTGELF
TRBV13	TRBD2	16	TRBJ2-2	ASSSGTSGPVGTGELF
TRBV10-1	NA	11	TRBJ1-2	ASSESTAYGYT
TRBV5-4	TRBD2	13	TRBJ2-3	ASSGLDKLSDTQY
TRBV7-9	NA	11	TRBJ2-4	ASSFGSGHIQY
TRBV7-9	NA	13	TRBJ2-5	ASSLGGARVETQY
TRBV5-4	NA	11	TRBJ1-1	ASSSPGNTEAF
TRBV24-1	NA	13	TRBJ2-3	ATSARRDGSDTQY
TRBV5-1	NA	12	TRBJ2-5	ASSLEGAGETQY
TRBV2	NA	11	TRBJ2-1	ASSTGSYNEQF
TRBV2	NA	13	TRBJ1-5	ASSEQGPNNQPQH
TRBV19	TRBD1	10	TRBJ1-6	ASIDRRQGAP
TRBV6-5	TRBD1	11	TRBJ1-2	ASSHDRVSGYT